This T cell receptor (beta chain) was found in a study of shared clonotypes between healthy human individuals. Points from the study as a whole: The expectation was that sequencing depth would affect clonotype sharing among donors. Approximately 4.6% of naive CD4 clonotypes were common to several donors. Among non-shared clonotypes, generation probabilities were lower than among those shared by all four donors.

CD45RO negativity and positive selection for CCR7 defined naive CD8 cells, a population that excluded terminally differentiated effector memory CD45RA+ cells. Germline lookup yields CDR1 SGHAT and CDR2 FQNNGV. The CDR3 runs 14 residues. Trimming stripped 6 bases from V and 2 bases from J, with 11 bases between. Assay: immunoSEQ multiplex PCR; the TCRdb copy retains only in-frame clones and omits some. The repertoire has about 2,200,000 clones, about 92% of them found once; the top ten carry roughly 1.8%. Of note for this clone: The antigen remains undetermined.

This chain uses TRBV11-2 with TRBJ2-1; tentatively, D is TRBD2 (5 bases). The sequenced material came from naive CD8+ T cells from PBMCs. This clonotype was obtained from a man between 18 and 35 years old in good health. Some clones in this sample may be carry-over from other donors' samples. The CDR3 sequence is CASRLRETYNEQFF. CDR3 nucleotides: TGTGCCAGCAGGTTGAGGGAGACCTACAATGAGCAGTTCTTC. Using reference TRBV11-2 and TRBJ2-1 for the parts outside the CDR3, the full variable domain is EAGVAQSPRYKIIEKRQSVAFWCNPISGHATLYWYQQILGQGPKLLIQFQNNGVVDDSQLPKDRFSAERLKGVDSTLKIQPAKLEDSAVYLCASRLRETYNEQFFGPGTRLTVL.